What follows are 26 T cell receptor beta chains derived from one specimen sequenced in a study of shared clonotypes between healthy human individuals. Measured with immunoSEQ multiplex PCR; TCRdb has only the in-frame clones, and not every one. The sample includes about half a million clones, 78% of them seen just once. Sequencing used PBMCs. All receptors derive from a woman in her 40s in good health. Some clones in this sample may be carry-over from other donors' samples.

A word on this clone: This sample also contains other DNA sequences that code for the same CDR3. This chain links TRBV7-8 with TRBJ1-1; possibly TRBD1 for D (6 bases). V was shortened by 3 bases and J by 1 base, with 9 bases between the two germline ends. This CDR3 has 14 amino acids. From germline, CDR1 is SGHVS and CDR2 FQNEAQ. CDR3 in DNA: TGTGCCAGCAGCTTGGCAGGGGAGAACACTGAAGCTTTCTTT. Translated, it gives CASSLAGENTEAFF.

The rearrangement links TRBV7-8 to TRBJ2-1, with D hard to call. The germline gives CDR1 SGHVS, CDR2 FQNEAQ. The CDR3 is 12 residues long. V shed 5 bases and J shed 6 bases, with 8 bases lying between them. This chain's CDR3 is CASSLYSNEQFF. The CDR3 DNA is TGTGCCAGCAGCCTCTACAGCAATGAGCAGTTCTTC.

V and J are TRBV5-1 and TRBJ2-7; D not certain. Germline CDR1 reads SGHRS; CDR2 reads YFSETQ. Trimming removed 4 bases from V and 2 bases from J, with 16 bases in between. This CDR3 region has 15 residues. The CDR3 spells CASSRSGEPTYEQYF. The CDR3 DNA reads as TGCGCCAGCAGCCGCAGTGGTGAGCCCACCTACGAGCAGTACTTC.

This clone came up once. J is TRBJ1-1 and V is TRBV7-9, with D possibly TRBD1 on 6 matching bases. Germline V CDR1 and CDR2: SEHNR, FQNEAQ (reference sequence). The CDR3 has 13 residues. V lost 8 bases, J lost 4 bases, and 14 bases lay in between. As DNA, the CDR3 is TGTGCCAGCGGGACAAGGAGAGGCACTGAAGCTTTCTTT. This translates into CASGTRRGTEAFF.

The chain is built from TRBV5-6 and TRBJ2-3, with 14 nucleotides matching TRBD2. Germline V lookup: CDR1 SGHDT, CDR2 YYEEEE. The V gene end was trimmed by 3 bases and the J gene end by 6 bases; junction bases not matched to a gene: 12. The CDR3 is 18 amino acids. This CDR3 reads CASSSRTGTSGSSDTQYF. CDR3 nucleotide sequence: TGTGCCAGCAGCTCAAGGACCGGGACTAGCGGGAGTAGTGATACGCAGTATTTT.

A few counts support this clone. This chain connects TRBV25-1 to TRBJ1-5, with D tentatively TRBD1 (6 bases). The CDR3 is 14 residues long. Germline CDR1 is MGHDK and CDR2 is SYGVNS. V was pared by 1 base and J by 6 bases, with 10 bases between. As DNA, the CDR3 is TGTGCCAGCAGTGAATGGGGGGCAGGTCAGCCCCAGCATTTT. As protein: CASSEWGAGQPQHF.

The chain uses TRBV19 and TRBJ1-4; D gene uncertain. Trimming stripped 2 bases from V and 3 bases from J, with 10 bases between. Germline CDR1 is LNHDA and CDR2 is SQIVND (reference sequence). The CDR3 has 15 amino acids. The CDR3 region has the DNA TGTGCCAGTAGTATAAGTCGGCAAGCTAATGAAAAACTGTTTTTT. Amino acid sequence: CASSISRQANEKLFF.

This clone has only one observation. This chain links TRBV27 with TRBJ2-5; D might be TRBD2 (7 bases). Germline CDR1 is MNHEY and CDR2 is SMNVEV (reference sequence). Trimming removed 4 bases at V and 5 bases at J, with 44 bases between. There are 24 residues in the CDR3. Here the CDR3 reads CASSSVMESGGRTSQGPKNETQYF. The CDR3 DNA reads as TGTGCCAGCAGTTCAGTTATGGAATCTGGCGGGAGAACGTCCCAGGGGCCTAAGAATGAGACCCAGTACTTC.

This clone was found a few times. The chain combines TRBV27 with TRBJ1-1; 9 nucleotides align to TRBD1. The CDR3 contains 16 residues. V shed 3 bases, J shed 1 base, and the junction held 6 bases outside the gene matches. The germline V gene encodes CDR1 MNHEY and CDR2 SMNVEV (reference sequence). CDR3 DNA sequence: TGTGCCAGCAGTTTGCTACCGGGACAGGGGAACACTGAAGCTTTCTTT. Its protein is CASSLLPGQGNTEAFF.

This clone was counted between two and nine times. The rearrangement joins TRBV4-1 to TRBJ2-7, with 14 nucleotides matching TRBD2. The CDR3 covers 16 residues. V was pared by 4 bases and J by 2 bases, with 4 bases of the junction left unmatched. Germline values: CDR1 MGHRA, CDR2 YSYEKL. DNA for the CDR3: TGCGCCAGCAGCCTATTGGGACTAGCGGGAGCCTACGAGCAGTACTTC. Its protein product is CASSLLGLAGAYEQYF.

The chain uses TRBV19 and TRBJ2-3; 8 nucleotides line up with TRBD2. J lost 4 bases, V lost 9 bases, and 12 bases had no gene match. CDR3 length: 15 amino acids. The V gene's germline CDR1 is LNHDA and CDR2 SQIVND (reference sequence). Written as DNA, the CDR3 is TGTGCCAGCCGGCCGGTGGCGGGGGGAGCAGATACGCAGTATTTT. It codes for CASRPVAGGADTQYF.

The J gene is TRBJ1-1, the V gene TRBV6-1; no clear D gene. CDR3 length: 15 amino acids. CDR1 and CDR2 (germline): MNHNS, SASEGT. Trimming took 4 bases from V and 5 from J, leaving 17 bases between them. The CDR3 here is CASSGPPPGGTEAFF. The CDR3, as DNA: TGTGCCAGCAGTGGCCCCCCACCGGGAGGGACTGAAGCTTTCTTT.

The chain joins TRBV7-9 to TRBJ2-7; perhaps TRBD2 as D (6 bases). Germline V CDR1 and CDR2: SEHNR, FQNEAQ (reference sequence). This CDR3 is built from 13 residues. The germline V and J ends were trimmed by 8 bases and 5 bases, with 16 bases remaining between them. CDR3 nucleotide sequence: TGTGCCAGCGAGATCAGGACTACCAACGAGCAGTACTTC. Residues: CASEIRTTNEQYF.

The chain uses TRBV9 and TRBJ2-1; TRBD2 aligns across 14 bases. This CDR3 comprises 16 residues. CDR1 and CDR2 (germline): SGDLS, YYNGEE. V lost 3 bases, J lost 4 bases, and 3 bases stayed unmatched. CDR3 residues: CASSAGTSGGYNEQFF. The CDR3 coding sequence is TGTGCCAGCAGCGCCGGGACTAGCGGGGGATACAATGAGCAGTTCTTC.

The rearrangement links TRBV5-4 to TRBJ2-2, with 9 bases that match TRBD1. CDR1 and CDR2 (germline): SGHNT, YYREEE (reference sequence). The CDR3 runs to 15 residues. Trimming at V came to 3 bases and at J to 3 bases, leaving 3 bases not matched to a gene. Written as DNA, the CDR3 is TGTGCCAGCAGCTCGGGACAGGGAGACACCGGGGAGCTGTTTTTT. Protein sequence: CASSSGQGDTGELFF. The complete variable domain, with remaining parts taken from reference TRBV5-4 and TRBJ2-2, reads ETGVTQSPTHLIKTRGQQVTLRCSSQSGHNTVSWYQQALGQGPQFIFQYYREEENGRGNFPPRFSGLQFPNYSSELNVNALELDDSALYLCASSSGQGDTGELFFGEGSRLTVL.

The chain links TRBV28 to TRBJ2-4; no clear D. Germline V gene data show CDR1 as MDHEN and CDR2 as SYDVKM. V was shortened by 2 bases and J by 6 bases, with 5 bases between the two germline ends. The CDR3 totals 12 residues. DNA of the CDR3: TGTGCCAGCAGTTTAGCCGGAAACATTCAGTACTTC. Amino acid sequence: CASSLAGNIQYF.

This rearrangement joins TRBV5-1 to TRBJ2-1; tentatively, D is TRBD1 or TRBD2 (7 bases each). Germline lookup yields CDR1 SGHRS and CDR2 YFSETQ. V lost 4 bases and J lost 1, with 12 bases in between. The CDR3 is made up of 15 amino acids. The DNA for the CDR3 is TGCGCCAGCAGCGACCAGGGGGGGTCCTACAATGAGCAGTTCTTC. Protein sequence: CASSDQGGSYNEQFF.

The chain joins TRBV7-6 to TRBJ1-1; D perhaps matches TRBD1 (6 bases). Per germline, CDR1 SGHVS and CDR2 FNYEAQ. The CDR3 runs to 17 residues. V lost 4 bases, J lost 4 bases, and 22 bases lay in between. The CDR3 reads CASSSTTSGVFGTEAFF. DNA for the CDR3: TGTGCCAGCAGCTCCACAACCTCAGGGGTCTTCGGCACTGAAGCTTTCTTT.

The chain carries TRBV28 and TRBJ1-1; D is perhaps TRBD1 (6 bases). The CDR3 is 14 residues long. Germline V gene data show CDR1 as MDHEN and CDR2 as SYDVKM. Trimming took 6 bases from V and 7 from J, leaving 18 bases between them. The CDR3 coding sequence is TGTGCCAGCAGAACCCCTGGGACATACGATGAAGCTTTCTTT. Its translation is CASRTPGTYDEAFF.

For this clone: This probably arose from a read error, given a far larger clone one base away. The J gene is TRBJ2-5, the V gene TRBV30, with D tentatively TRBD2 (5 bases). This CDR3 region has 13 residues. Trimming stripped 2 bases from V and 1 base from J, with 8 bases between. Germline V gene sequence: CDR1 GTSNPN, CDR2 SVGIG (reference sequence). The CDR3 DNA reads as TGTGCCTGGAGTCATAGCGCCCAAGAGACCCAGTACTTC. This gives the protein CAWSHSAQETQYF.

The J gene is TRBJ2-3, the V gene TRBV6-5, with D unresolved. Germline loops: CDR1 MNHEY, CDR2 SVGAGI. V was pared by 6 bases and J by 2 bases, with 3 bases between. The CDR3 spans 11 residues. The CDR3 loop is CASRLTDTQYF. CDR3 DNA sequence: TGTGCCAGCAGGCTCACAGATACGCAGTATTTT.

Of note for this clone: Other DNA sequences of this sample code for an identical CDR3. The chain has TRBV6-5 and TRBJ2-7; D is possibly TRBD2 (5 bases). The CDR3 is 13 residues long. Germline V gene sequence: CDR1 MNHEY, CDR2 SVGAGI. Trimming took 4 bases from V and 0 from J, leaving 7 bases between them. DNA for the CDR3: TGTGCCAGCAGTTTAGGGAGCTCCTACGAGCAGTACTTC. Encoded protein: CASSLGSSYEQYF.

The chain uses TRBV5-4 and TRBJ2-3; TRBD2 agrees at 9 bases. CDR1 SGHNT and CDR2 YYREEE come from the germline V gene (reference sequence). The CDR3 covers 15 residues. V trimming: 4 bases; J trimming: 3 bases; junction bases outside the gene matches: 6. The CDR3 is CASSGKSGRTDTQYF. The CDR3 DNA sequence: TGTGCCAGCAGCGGAAAGAGCGGGAGGACAGATACGCAGTATTTT.

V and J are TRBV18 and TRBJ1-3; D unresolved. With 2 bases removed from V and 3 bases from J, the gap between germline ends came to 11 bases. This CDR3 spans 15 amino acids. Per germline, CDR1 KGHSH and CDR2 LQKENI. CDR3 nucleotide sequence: TGTGCCAGCTCACCATCCTCCGATATTGGAAACACCATATATTTT. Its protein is CASSPSSDIGNTIYF.

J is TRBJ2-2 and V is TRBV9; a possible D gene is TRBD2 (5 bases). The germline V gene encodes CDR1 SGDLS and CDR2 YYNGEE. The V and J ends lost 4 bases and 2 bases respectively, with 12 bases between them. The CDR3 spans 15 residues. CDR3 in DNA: TGTGCCAGCAGCCCACGGACTGTAAACACCGGGGAGCTGTTTTTT. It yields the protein CASSPRTVNTGELFF.

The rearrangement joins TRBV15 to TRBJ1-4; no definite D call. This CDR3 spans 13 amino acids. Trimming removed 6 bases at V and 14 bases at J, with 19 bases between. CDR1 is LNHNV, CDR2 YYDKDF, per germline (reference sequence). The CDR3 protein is CATSPDFSGTLFF. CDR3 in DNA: TGTGCCACCAGTCCCGACTTCTCAGGAACGCTGTTTTTT.